Given below is one T cell receptor beta chain in context. Its antigen remains unidentified. This sample is part of a study of T-cell reconstitution after alpha-beta-depleted transplantation in children. Regarding the study as a whole: Once a year had passed after transplant, T-cell counts and diversity came mostly from newly produced T cells. Alpha-beta T cells about two months after transplant reportedly derived from several hundred expanded graft clones. Certain patients had high TCRbeta diversity at day 60, and it came from recipient T cells and thymic progenitors that survived.

Germline CDR1 MNHEY, CDR2 SMNVEV (reference sequence). V dropped 6 bases and J dropped 5; count of bases not matched to a gene: 11. The CDR3 contains 15 residues. A TCRbeta library incorporating unique molecular identifiers was prepared. TCRdb re-called the PCR reads with MiXCR, one entry per CDR3 protein. The top ten clones hold 25% to 30% of a sample with 350,000 to 500,000 distinct CDR3 sequences, approximately 42% of them seen once. This TCR was sampled from a girl aged 2-10 years with aplastic anemia, due to receive a stem cell transplant. This sequence joins TRBV27 and TRBJ2-3; 7 bases fit TRBD2. The input for sequencing was PBMCs, taken before TCRalphabeta/CD19-depleted stem cell transplant. CDR3 DNA sequence: TGTGCCAGCAGCCCCCGGGGGGTCCCGAGAGATACGCAGTATTTT. Amino acid sequence: CASSPRGVPRDTQYF.